The source of this TCR beta chain is a study of shared clonotypes between healthy human individuals (TCRdb year 2020). Broadly, across the study: Two women and a few men aged 18 to 49 years were included in the cohort. Per donor, three plates each were used for CD4 naive and CD4 memory, two for CD8 naive, and one for CD8 memory. Blood TCR repertoires of 5 or 6 healthy adults were deeply sequenced to estimate repertoire size and the extent of clonotype sharing between individuals. Libraries were prepared and TCR repertoires were sequenced by different laboratories using diverse techniques, in order to increase sequencing depth and limit assay-specific biases. Per donor, leukapheresis produced somewhere between about 0.94 and 9.5 billion PBMCs.

TCR CDR3 regions were amplified from genomic DNA by multiplex PCR using the deep immunoSEQ assay. Genomic DNA extracted from each cell subset was distributed evenly over all wells of several immunoSEQ 96-well plates, and each plate served as one replicate. For sorted subsets, around 200 ng genomic DNA, equal to about 30,000 T cell genomes, was loaded into each replicate PCR. Purified libraries were quantified with a Qubit 3.0 fluorometer, sized on a Bioanalyzer 2100, and re-quantified with the KAPA Library Quantification kit. Every immunoSEQ 96-well plate was sequenced on a dedicated single-read 150-cycle Illumina NextSeq 550 flow cell. The original methods were these. Because only junctional sequences without quality scores were contained in the immunoSEQ output, filtering matching that applied to full-length reads could not be performed. To assign V/J genes and CDR3, sequences were annotated using PyIR, a Python wrapper for IgBLAST v1.9, with IMGT germline references. Reads were removed for weak V/J assignments (E-value above 1e-6), missing CDR3, stop codons, out-of-frame junctions, or ambiguous translated residues. V3J clonotypes were defined as sequences sharing an identical inferred V gene, J gene, and CDR3 amino acid sequence. The percentage overlap between two repertoires was calculated by dividing the number of shared unique clonotypes by the size of the smaller repertoire. Three approaches were used to assess repertoire richness: RTK rarefaction, the Chao1 estimator, and Recon v2.1 estimates of unobserved clonotypes. Generation probabilities were computed with OLGA for all TCRbeta clonotypes obtained by the gDNA method from four donors. Not all clones reach the TCRdb copy of this immuneACCESS table, which keeps in-frame sequences only. Checked studies attribute under half of the gap to unresolved V genes and leave the rest unexplained. V, J and clone size derive from that table, while D and trimming were established from the DNA sequence. Present in this sample are about 2.4 million clones, approximately 90% of which were seen just once. In total, the top ten clones hold around 0.14% of the sample.

Overall study outcomes, separate from this receptor: Compared with non-shared clonotypes, the clonotypes found in all four sorted-subset donors had higher generation probabilities. Naive subsets generally had larger estimated clonotype richness than memory subsets. Sampling was limited to blood, and TCR repertoires in tissue likely differ from TCR repertoires in blood. Sharing across four donors was observed for about 5% of naive CD4, about 4% of naive CD8, over 2% of memory CD4, and around 0.4% of memory CD8 clonotypes. Even with the large sequencing depth, rarefaction of the sorted-subset datasets indicated that sequencing was incomplete. Pairwise subsampling indicated that sequencing depth was expected to affect the degree of clonotype sharing among donors. The small number of donors limited the genetic and exposure-history diversity represented.

The donors were healthy, HIV-negative adults with no recently reported acute infections or vaccinations. All donors were Caucasian adults living in Nashville, Tennessee, USA. CD4+ T cells were enriched through magnetic negative selection, after which naive cells were positively selected on CD45RA and the remaining negative fraction served as the memory subset. Blood was obtained by leukapheresis, after which PBMCs were separated by Ficoll-Histopaque density gradient centrifugation and cryopreserved in liquid nitrogen vapor phase. Analytical flow cytometry was used to check the purity and quantity of each magnetically sorted T cell population. From each sorted fraction, genomic DNA was isolated and quantified by UV absorbance on a Nanodrop 2000c. A remark on this clone: Its antigen is unknown. Base quality data are lacking; no much larger clone is found one base away.

Based on the germline V gene, the CDR1 and CDR2 sequences are SNHLY and FYNNEI. The cysteine opens and the phenylalanine closes a CDR3 of 11 amino acids. The read is trimmed to its CDR3 DNA, 33 bases read in frame from base 1. V drops 8 bases and J drops 12 bases, leaving 16 bases in between. Recombination joined TRBV2 with TRBJ1-1, with a tentative D gene TRBD1 over 5 matching bases. The clonotype was recovered from a man in his late teens or twenties in good health. Material for sequencing was naive CD4+ T cells sorted from blood. The label giving this sample's cell subset or site can be read as: CD45RA+ positively selected. The CDR3 protein sequence reads: CASRGDRGTFF. The sequence in DNA is TGTGCCAGCCGAGGCGATAGGGGAACTTTCTTT.